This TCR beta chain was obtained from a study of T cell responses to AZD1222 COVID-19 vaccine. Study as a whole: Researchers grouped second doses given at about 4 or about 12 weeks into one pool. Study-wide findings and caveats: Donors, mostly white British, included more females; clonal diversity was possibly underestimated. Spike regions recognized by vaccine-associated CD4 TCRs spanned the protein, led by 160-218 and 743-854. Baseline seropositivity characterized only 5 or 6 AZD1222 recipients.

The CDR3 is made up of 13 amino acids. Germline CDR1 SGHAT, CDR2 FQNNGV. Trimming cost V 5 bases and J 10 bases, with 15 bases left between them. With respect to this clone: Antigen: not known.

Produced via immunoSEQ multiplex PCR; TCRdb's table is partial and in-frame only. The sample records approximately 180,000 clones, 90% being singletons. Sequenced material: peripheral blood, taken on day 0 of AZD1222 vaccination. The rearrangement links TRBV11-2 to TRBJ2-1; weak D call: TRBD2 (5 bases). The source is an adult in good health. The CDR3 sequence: CASSLRASFEQFF. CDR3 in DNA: TGTGCCAGCAGCCTGCGGGCCAGTTTCGAGCAGTTCTTC.